The subject of this entry is one T cell receptor beta chain. As yet, its antigen is unknown. Subsets obtained from CD4+ cells comprised CD45RA+ naive and CD45RA-negative memory cells. This sample was taken from a study of shared clonotypes between healthy human individuals. Study conclusions and caveats: Depth was large, yet rarefaction showed that sorted-subset sequencing was incomplete. Around 5% of naive CD4 clonotypes were common to a few donors.

Deletions cut 7 bases from V and 7 bases from J, with 20 bases between. The CDR3 extends over 14 amino acids. Looked up from germline, CDR1 is SGHTS and CDR2 is YDEGEE. Sequencing used immunoSEQ multiplex PCR; TCRdb keeps in-frame clones, though not all of them. This table has around 2.5 million clones, 80% to 95% appearing once. The sequence was obtained from a man between 18 and 35 years old in good health. Some clones in this sample may be carry-over from other donors' samples. The chain recombines TRBV5-8 with TRBJ1-2; tentative D call: TRBD1 (5 bases). Sequencing used naive CD4+ T cells from PBMCs. Subset described: CD45RA+ positively selected. CDR3 coding DNA: TGTGCCAGCGGCACCGACGGGGGGTATTCTGGCTACACCTTC. Translating gives CASGTDGGYSGYTF. The entire variable domain, with the rest obtained from reference TRBV5-8 and TRBJ1-2, is as follows: EAGVTQSPTHLIKTRGQQATLRCSPISGHTSVYWYQQALGLGLQFLLWYDEGEERNRGNFPPRFSGRQFPNYSSELNVNALELEDSALYLCASGTDGGYSGYTFGSGTRLTVV.